These 15 T cell receptor beta chains were sequenced from one sample in a study of blood T cell repertoires in COVID-19. TCRdb's table, derived via immunoSEQ multiplex PCR, lists solely in-frame clones and lacks some. The sample has over 70,000 clones, 90% seen once. Source material: peripheral blood. The receptors stem from a woman over 75 with active or convalescent COVID-19.

This sequence joins TRBV10-3 and TRBJ2-2, with D perhaps matching TRBD1 (6 bases). V was shortened by 6 bases and J by 4 bases, with 9 bases between the two germline ends. Germline assignment: CDR1 ENHRY and CDR2 SYGVKD. This CDR3 region has 13 residues. CDR3 nucleotide sequence: TGTGCCATCAGGGGGGCGGTCACCGGGGAGCTGTTTTTT. This gives the protein CAIRGAVTGELFF.

The chain is built from TRBV28 and TRBJ1-6, with 7 positions matching TRBD1. This CDR3 has 15 amino acids. Germline V gene sequence: CDR1 MDHEN, CDR2 SYDVKM. The V and J ends lost 7 bases and 7 bases, in that order; junction bases with no gene match: 10. The CDR3 DNA follows: TGTGCCAGCACCCCGCCGACAGGGTGGAATTCACCCCTCCACTTT. Translated, it gives CASTPPTGWNSPLHF. Supplemented by reference TRBV28 and TRBJ1-6, the full variable domain reads DVKVTQSSRYLVKRTGEKVFLECVQDMDHENMFWYRQDPGLGLRLIYFSYDVKMKEKGDIPEGYSVSREKKERFSLILESASTNQTSMYLCASTPPTGWNSPLHFGNGTRLTVT.

The chain uses TRBV7-2 and TRBJ2-3, with a tentative D call TRBD1 (5 bases). CDR3 size: 15 residues. V lost 4 bases, J lost 1 base, and 12 bases lay in between. The germline CDR1 and CDR2 sequences are SGHTA and FQGNSA. CDR3 sequence (DNA): TGTGCCAGCAGCTCCCTAGGGGCGCGCACAGATACGCAGTATTTT. Translation: CASSSLGARTDTQYF.

The V call is TRBV28, the J call TRBJ1-2; no firm D call. The CDR3 covers 12 residues. Germline loops: CDR1 MDHEN, CDR2 SYDVKM. V was cut by 3 bases and J by 4 bases, with 6 bases left in between. The CDR3 protein is CASSLTSYGYTF. In DNA, the CDR3 is TGTGCCAGCAGTTTGACTAGCTATGGCTACACCTTC.

V gene TRBV6-5 combines with J gene TRBJ1-1; D is undetermined. Germline V CDR1 and CDR2: MNHEY, SVGAGI. Between the trimmed V and J ends, which lost 6 bases and 5 bases, there was a span of 7 bases. This CDR3 is 11 amino acids long. The CDR3 region is CASRRGTEAFF. As DNA, the CDR3 is TGTGCCAGCAGGAGAGGGACTGAAGCTTTCTTT.

This rearrangement joins TRBV11-2 to TRBJ1-1; TRBD1 agrees at 9 bases. The length of the CDR3 is 15 residues. The V gene end was trimmed by 3 bases and the J gene end by 8 bases; junction bases not matched to a gene: 10. The germline V gene encodes CDR1 SGHAT and CDR2 FQNNGV. The CDR3 sequence is CASSFSGTGLSEAFF. The DNA for the CDR3 is TGTGCCAGCAGCTTTTCCGGGACAGGGCTTTCCGAAGCTTTCTTT. The full variable domain, its missing parts supplied by reference TRBV11-2 and TRBJ1-1, is EAGVAQSPRYKIIEKRQSVAFWCNPISGHATLYWYQQILGQGPKLLIQFQNNGVVDDSQLPKDRFSAERLKGVDSTLKIQPAKLEDSAVYLCASSFSGTGLSEAFFGQGTRLTVV.

This rearrangement joins TRBV11-2 to TRBJ1-2, with 8 positions matching TRBD1. This CDR3 contains 14 residues. Germline V gene data show CDR1 as SGHAT and CDR2 as FQNNGV. J gave up 4 bases and V 1 base, and 2 bases lay outside the gene matches. Here the CDR3 reads CASSLVGTGYGYTF. DNA for the CDR3: TGTGCCAGCAGCTTAGTCGGGACAGGCTATGGCTACACCTTC.

V usage is TRBV28 and J usage is TRBJ1-5; possible D gene TRBD1, 5 bases. The CDR3 sequence is 16 residues long. V lost 3 bases and J lost 1, with 13 bases in between. CDR1 and CDR2 (germline): MDHEN, SYDVKM. The CDR3 protein is CASSLFMGGSNQPQHF. The CDR3 DNA reads as TGTGCCAGCAGTTTGTTTATGGGGGGGAGCAATCAGCCCCAGCATTTT.

The V and J genes are TRBV28 and TRBJ2-1, with TRBD2 identical over 11 bases. This CDR3 comprises 16 residues. Per germline, CDR1 MDHEN and CDR2 SYDVKM. Trimming at V came to 4 bases and at J to 7 bases, leaving 9 bases not matched to a gene. In nucleotides, the CDR3 is TGTGCCAGCAGTTCCATAGCGGGAGGGCCGGGGAATGAGCAGTTCTTC. Its protein is CASSSIAGGPGNEQFF.

The chain links TRBV18 to TRBJ1-4; 7 nucleotides align to TRBD1. The CDR3 is 16 residues long. Per germline, CDR1 KGHSH and CDR2 LQKENI. The junction had 5 bases not matched to a gene; V was cut back by 4 bases and J by 0 bases. The CDR3 bases are TGTGCCAGCTCACTCCAGGGGGTTGCAACTAATGAAAAACTGTTTTTT. The encoded protein is CASSLQGVATNEKLFF.

This rearrangement joins TRBV28 to TRBJ1-2; D may be TRBD1 (6 bases). V lost 4 bases and J 5 bases, leaving 8 bases between the germline ends. Germline lookup yields CDR1 MDHEN and CDR2 SYDVKM. The CDR3 runs 12 residues. CDR3 region: CASSSGQYGYTF. The CDR3 DNA reads TGTGCCAGCAGTTCTGGACAGTATGGCTACACCTTC.

This chain connects TRBV28 to TRBJ1-1, with D perhaps matching TRBD1 (6 bases). The germline V and J ends were trimmed by 5 bases and 7 bases, with 14 bases remaining between them. From germline, CDR1 is MDHEN and CDR2 SYDVKM. This CDR3 comprises 13 residues. The DNA of the CDR3 is TGTGCCAGCAGTAAGGGGACACACCTTGAAGCTTTCTTT. This sequence encodes CASSKGTHLEAFF.

The genes are TRBV5-5 and TRBJ2-1; D is undetermined. Trimming left V 1 base short and J 0 bases short, with 5 bases between. The CDR3 contains 14 residues. CDR1 and CDR2 (germline): SGHKS, YYEKEE (reference sequence). CDR3 coding DNA: TGTGCCAGCAGCTTGAGAGGCTCCTACAATGAGCAGTTCTTC. This codes for CASSLRGSYNEQFF.

This chain joins TRBV7-2 and TRBJ1-1; 8 bases match TRBD1. Trimming cost V 5 bases and J 3 bases; bases outside gene matches: 2. Germline V CDR1 and CDR2: SGHTA, FQGNSA. This CDR3 comprises 13 residues. The DNA for the CDR3 is TGTGCCAGCAGCACACAGGGGGACACTGAAGCTTTCTTT. Protein sequence: CASSTQGDTEAFF.

The V gene is TRBV7-8, the J gene TRBJ2-5, with 7 nucleotides matching TRBD1. The CDR3 has 15 amino acids. The ends lost 1 base at V and 9 bases at J; junction bases unmatched: 11. Germline CDR1 and CDR2: SGHVS and FQNEAQ. The CDR3 sequence: CASSLEGAGKPSQYF. In nucleotides, the CDR3 is TGTGCCAGCAGCTTAGAGGGGGCCGGGAAGCCGTCCCAGTACTTC.